This TCR beta chain was observed in a study of CDR3 diversity in severe acne. TCRdb ran MiXCR on the PCR reads and lists one entry per CDR3 protein. The sample lists roughly 81,000 distinct CDR3 sequences; about 50% were seen once. This clonotype occurred many times. This CDR3 has 16 residues. Trimming removed 1 base from V and 4 bases from J; junction bases left unmatched: 7. Germline V gene lookup returns CDR1 LGHDT and CDR2 YNNKEL (reference sequence). The TCR comes from a male donor in good health, serving as a control. The sample was blood. This chain links TRBV3-1 with TRBJ1-2; 9 bases line up with TRBD1. CDR3 in DNA: TGTGCCAGCAGCCAAGCACAGGGACAGGGAAGCTATGGCTACACCTTC. Its protein product is CASSQAQGQGSYGYTF.